This T cell receptor (beta chain) emerged from a study of blood T cell repertoires in COVID-19. Study-wide background: Sources were T cells, B-cell-depleted T cells, or PBMCs; the material itself was cDNA or gDNA.

Study members were between about 18 and 95 years old and lived in about two dozen US regions. The study assigned cohorts using participant-reported clinical history. CDR1 is SGHRS and CDR2 is YFSETQ in the germline V gene. Trimming took 3 bases from V and 0 from J, leaving 9 bases between them. The CDR3 is 14 residues long. The repertoire was sequenced with immunoSEQ multiplex PCR; TCRdb's copy has only in-frame clones and lacks some. The table lists around 160,000 clones, 65% to 85% of them singletons, with more than 4.5% in the top ten. The chain employs TRBV5-1 and TRBJ1-1; perhaps TRBD1 as D (6 bases). The receptor was isolated from a woman between 45 and 65 years old who had been exposed to COVID-19. Sequenced: PBMCs or T cells enriched from blood (not recorded which). CDR3 nucleotides: TGCGCCAGCAGCTCAGGGGACCTGAACACTGAAGCTTTCTTT. It specifies CASSSGDLNTEAFF.